The T cell receptor beta chain under discussion was sequenced for a study of T cell changes during pregnancy in multiple sclerosis. Trimming stripped 0 bases from V and 4 bases from J, with 15 bases between. The CDR3 runs to 16 residues. The germline gives CDR1 SNHLY, CDR2 FYNNEI. Sequencing used immunoSEQ multiplex PCR; TCRdb keeps in-frame clones, though not all of them. The repertoire holds around 65,000 clones, with around nine tenths as singletons. This specimen consisted of peripheral blood, obtained in the first trimester of pregnancy. This sequence was found in a female donor in good health, enrolled as a control in a pregnancy study. The chain employs TRBV2 and TRBJ1-1; no clear D. The CDR3 DNA is TGTGCCAGCAGTGAAGCCGCCCCGACTTTTGGCACTGAAGCTTTCTTT. This codes for CASSEAAPTFGTEAFF.